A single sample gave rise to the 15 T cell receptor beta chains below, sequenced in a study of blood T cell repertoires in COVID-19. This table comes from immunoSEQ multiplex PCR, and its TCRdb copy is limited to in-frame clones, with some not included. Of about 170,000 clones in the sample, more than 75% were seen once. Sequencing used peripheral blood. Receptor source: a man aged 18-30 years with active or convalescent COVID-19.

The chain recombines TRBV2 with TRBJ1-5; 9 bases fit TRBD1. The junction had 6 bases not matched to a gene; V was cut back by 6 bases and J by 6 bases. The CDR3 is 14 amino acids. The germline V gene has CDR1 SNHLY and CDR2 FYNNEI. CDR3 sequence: CASSPDRGGQPQHF. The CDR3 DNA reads TGTGCCAGCAGCCCGGACAGGGGAGGTCAGCCCCAGCATTTT.

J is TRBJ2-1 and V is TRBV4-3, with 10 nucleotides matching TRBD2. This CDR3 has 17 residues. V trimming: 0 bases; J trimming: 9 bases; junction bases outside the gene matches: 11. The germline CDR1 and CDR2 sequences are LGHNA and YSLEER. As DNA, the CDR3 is TGCGCCAGCAGCCAAGATCCCTTAGCGGGAGGCCCGGGTGAGCAGTTCTTC. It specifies CASSQDPLAGGPGEQFF.

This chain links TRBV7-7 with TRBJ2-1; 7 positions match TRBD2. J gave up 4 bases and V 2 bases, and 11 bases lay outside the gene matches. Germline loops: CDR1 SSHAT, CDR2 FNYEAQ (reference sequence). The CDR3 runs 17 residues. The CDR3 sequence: CASSLFPSGALYNEQFF. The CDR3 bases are TGTGCCAGCAGCTTATTCCCCAGCGGGGCGCTATACAATGAGCAGTTCTTC.

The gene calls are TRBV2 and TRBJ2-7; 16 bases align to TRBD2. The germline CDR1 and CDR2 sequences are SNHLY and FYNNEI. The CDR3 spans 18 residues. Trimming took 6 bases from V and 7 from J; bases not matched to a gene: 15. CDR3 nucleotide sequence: TGTGCCAGCAGCCAGGTTTCAGGGACTAGCGGGAGGGCCTGGGAGCAGTACTTC. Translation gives CASSQVSGTSGRAWEQYF.

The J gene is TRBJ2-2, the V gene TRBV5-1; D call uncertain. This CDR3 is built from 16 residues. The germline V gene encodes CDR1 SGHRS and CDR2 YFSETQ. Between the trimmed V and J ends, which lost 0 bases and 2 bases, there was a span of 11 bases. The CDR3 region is CASSLEQRVNTGELFF. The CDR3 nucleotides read TGCGCCAGCAGCTTGGAACAGAGAGTAAACACCGGGGAGCTGTTTTTT. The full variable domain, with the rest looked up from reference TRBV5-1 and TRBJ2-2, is KAGVTQTPRYLIKTRGQQVTLSCSPISGHRSVSWYQQTPGQGLQFLFEYFSETQRNKGNFPGRFSGRQFSNSRSEMNVSTLELGDSALYLCASSLEQRVNTGELFFGEGSRLTVL.

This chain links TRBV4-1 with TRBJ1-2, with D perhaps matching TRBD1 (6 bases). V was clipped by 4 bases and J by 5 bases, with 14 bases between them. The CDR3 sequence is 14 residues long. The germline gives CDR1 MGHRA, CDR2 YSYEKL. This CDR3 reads CASSPGTIRYGYTF. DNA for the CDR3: TGCGCCAGCAGCCCAGGGACAATAAGGTATGGCTACACCTTC.

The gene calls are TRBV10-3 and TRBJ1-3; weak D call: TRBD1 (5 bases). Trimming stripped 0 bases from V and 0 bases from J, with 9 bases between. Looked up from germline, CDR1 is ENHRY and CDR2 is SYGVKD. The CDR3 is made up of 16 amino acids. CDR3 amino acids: CAISESEGFSGNTIYF. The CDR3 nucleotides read TGTGCCATCAGTGAGTCGGAGGGGTTCTCTGGAAACACCATATATTTT.

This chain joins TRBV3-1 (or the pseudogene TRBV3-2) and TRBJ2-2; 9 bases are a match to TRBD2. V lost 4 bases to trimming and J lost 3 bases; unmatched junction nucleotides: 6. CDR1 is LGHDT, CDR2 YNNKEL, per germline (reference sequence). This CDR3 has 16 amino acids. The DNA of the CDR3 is TGTGCCAGCAGCCCCCGGACTAGCGCCTACACCGGGGAGCTGTTTTTT. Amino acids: CASSPRTSAYTGELFF.

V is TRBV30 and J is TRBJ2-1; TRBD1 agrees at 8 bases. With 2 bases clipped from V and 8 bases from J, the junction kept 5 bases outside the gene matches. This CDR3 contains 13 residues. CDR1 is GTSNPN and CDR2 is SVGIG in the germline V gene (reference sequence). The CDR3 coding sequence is TGTGCCTGGAGTCCGGCAGGGGGCTATGAGCAGTTCTTC. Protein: CAWSPAGGYEQFF.

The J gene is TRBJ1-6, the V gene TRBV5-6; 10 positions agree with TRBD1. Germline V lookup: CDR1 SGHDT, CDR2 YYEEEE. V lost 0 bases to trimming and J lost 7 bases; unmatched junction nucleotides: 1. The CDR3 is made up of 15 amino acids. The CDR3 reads CASSLGTGGNSPLHF. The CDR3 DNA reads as TGTGCCAGCAGCTTGGGGACAGGGGGGAATTCACCCCTCCACTTT.

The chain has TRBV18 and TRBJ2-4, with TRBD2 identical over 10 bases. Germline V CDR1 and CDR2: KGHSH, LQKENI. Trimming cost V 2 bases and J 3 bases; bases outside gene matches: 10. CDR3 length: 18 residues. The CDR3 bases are TGTGCCAGCTCACCAAGGAGCGGGGGGGCTGTTGACAAAAACATTCAGTACTTC. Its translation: CASSPRSGGAVDKNIQYF.

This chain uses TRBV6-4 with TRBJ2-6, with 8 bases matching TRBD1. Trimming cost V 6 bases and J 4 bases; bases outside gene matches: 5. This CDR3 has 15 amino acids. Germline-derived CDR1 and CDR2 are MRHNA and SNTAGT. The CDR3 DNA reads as TGTGCCAGCAGGCCGGGACAGGCCGGGGCCAACGTCCTGACTTTC. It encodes CASRPGQAGANVLTF.

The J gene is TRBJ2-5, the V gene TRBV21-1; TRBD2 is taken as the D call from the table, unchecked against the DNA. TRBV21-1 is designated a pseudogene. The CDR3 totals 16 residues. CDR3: CASSGTSGGFQETQYF. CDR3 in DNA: TGTGCCAGCAGCGGGACTAGCGGGGGGTTCCAAGAGACCCAGTACTTC.

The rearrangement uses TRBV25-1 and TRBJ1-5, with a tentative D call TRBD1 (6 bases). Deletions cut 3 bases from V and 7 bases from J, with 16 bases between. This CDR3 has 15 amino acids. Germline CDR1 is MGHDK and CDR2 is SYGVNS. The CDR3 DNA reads TGTGCCAGCAGTGATACAGGGATTTACGGACAGCCCCAGCATTTT. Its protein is CASSDTGIYGQPQHF.

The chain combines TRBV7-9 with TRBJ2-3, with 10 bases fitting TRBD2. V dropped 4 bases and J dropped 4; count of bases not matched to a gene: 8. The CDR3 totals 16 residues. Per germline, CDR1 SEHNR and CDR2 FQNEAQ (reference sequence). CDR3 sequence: CASSSTTSGIADTQYF. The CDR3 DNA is TGTGCCAGCAGCTCAACTACTAGCGGGATAGCAGATACGCAGTATTTT.